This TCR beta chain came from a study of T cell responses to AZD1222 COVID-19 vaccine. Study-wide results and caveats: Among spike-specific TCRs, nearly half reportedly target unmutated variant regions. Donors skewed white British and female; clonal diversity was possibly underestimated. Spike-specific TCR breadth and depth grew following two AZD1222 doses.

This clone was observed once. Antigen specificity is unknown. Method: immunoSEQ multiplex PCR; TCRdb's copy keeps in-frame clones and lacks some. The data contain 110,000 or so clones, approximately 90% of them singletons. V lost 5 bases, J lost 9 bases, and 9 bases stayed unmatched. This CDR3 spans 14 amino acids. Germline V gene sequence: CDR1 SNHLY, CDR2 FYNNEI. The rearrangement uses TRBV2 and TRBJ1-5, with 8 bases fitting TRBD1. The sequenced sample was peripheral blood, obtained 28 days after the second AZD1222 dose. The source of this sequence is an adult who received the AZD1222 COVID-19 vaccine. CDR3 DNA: TGTGCCAGCAGTCTGACAGGGGATGAGGGGCCCCAGCATTTT. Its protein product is CASSLTGDEGPQHF.